This is a list of T cell receptor beta chains from one sample in a study of blood T cell repertoires in COVID-19. Sequencing used immunoSEQ multiplex PCR; TCRdb keeps in-frame clones, though not all of them. The data hold around 71,000 clones, with 85% observed a single time. Sequences were obtained from peripheral blood. These TCRs come from an older man with acute or convalescent COVID-19. Each CDR3 is given without its conserved first and last residue. The order of the fields is V gene, J gene, CDR3 protein.

>TRBV18|TRBJ2-3
ASSSSTDTQY
>TRBV11-3|TRBJ2-3
ASSLRGTDTQY
>TRBV10-1|TRBJ2-2
ASSEPTDTGELF
>TRBV4-2|TRBJ1-2
ASSPGGVDYGYT
>TRBV10-3|TRBJ2-1
ATKGTGGRDEQF
>TRBV11-2|TRBJ2-7
ASSLLEGYYEQY
>TRBV6-5|TRBJ2-7
ASSSGRGREQY
>TRBV7-2|TRBJ2-3
ASSLVAGGADTQY
>TRBV27|TRBJ2-7
ASSPLSAGGLYEQY
>TRBV19|TRBJ2-3
ASSMVGTSVSDTQY
>TRBV18|TRBJ2-1
ASSPTGGNNEQF
>TRBV28|TRBJ1-2
ASRRLAGGGYGYT
>TRBV13|TRBJ2-7
ASSTRTGFYYEQY
>TRBV9|TRBJ2-5
ASSVGTGAGTAETQY
>TRBV28|TRBJ2-2
ASSLGLAGGPPGELF
>TRBV7-2|TRBJ2-6
ASSPEASGANVLT
>TRBV7-2|TRBJ1-2
ASSLVDRGYGYT
>TRBV25-1|TRBJ1-1
ASSESAWSTEAF
>TRBV24-1|TRBJ1-2
ATSDLDSTYGYT
>TRBV23-1|TRBJ2-3
ASPEGGTQY
>TRBV2|TRBJ1-4
ASSIDSLEKLF
>TRBV20-1|TRBJ1-4
SAPDRGRLF
>TRBV28|TRBJ1-2
ASSLGTGARLWGYT
>TRBV2|TRBJ2-7
ASRGQGIYEQY
>TRBV28|TRBJ2-7
ASSAYQGAAYEQY
>TRBV6-5|TRBJ2-7
ASSYSMDRPTYEQY
>TRBV6-2/TRBV6-3|TRBJ1-5
ASSDRGNQPQH